This T cell receptor beta chain is drawn from a study of T cell repertoires in cytomegalovirus infection. The CDR3 has 16 amino acids. V dropped 5 bases and J dropped 4 bases, with 18 bases sitting between them. The V gene's germline CDR1 is SGHVS and CDR2 FNYEAQ. As to this clonotype: Its antigen remains unidentified.

TCRdb redid the calling of the reads with MiXCR, one entry per CDR3 protein. The data contain approximately 76,000 distinct CDR3 sequences, roughly 25% of them singletons. The chain couples TRBV7-6 to TRBJ1-3; D is possibly TRBD1 (6 bases). Specimen: CD8+ T cells from cultured PBMCs, collected from culture after CMV antigen stimulation. The clonotype was recovered from a human donor in good health (CMV status not recorded). Some clones in this sample may be carry-over from other donors' samples. The CDR3 loop is CASSPQGHTGGNTIYF. Written as DNA, the CDR3 is TGTGCCAGCAGCCCCCAGGGACACACGGGCGGAAACACCATATATTTT.